One sample yielded the 10 T cell receptor beta chains listed below, sequenced in a study of Graves' ophthalmopathy and Graves' hyperthyroidism. Amplified material comprised TCR beta CDR3 regions derived from RNA transcripts. Second-round multiplex PCR came after first-round RT-PCR with HTBI primers. Using its own MiXCR run on the multiplex PCR reads, TCRdb lists one record per CDR3 protein. Among fewer than 350,000 distinct CDR3 sequences listed, around a sixth were seen once. Sequenced sample: peripheral blood. The source of these receptors is an adult man with Graves' ophthalmopathy.

This clonotype has ten or more counts. The chain has TRBV20-1 and TRBJ1-5; D gene uncertain. V lost 6 bases, J lost 3 bases, and 9 bases lay in between. The CDR3 contains 12 residues. Germline CDR1 is DFQATT and CDR2 is SNEGSKA (reference sequence). The CDR3 loop reads CSAVGNNQPQHF. CDR3 in DNA: TGCAGTGCGGTGGGCAACAATCAGCCCCAGCATTTT.

Of note for this clonotype: A read error may explain this, as a much larger clone is one base away. The chain couples TRBV4-1 to TRBJ2-7; 15 positions agree with TRBD2. The CDR3 covers 21 residues. V shed 1 base, J shed 0 bases, and the junction held 13 bases outside the gene matches. In germline, CDR1 is MGHRA, CDR2 YSYEKL. CDR3 region: CASSQAALGTSGGPISYEQYF. In DNA, the CDR3 is TGCGCCAGCAGCCAAGCGGCACTGGGGACTAGCGGGGGGCCGATCTCCTACGAGCAGTACTTC.

This clonotype was seen many times. This rearrangement joins TRBV19 to TRBJ2-3, with TRBD2 matching over 8 bases. Trimming took 7 bases from V and 5 from J; bases not matched to a gene: 11. The CDR3 is 15 residues long. Germline assignment: CDR1 LNHDA and CDR2 SQIVND (reference sequence). CDR3 in amino acids: CASKSLEAGEDTQYF. In DNA form, the CDR3 reads TGTGCCAGTAAATCGTTAGAAGCGGGGGAAGATACGCAGTATTTT.

This clonotype was seen repeatedly, ten times or more. The rearrangement links TRBV27 to TRBJ1-1; 7 nucleotides agree with TRBD1. The CDR3 extends over 14 amino acids. V lost 5 bases, J lost 5 bases, and 8 bases stayed unmatched. The V gene's germline CDR1 is MNHEY and CDR2 SMNVEV (reference sequence). Here the CDR3 reads CASSGRGKWTEAFF. Written as DNA, the CDR3 is TGTGCCAGCAGTGGCAGGGGGAAGTGGACTGAAGCTTTCTTT.

At least ten counts were recorded for this clonotype. V is TRBV15 and J is TRBJ2-6, with TRBD1 identical over 9 bases. CDR1 is LNHNV and CDR2 is YYDKDF in the germline V gene (reference sequence). The trim removed 6 bases at V and 2 bases at J, leaving 2 bases unmatched. CDR3 size: 15 residues. The CDR3 region is CATRTGGAGANVLTF. The CDR3 nucleotides are TGTGCCACCAGAACAGGGGGCGCTGGGGCCAACGTCCTGACTTTC.

This clonotype occurred many times. The chain recombines TRBV6-5 with TRBJ2-7; 14 nucleotides line up with TRBD2. J lost 3 bases, V lost 4 bases, and 5 bases had no gene match. There are 16 residues in the CDR3. CDR1 and CDR2 from the germline V gene are MNHEY and SVGAGI. CDR3 region: CASSSGTSGSIYEQYF. The CDR3 DNA follows: TGTGCCAGCAGTTCCGGGACTAGCGGGAGCATCTACGAGCAGTACTTC.

The V gene is TRBV28, the J gene TRBJ2-5; 7 bases match TRBD1. Losses at the gene ends were 6 bases for V and 5 bases for J; bases not matched to a gene: 12. The CDR3 spans 15 residues. Germline CDR1 and CDR2: MDHEN and SYDVKM. Here the CDR3 DNA reads TGTGCCAGCAGCCCCGGGACAGCTCGGTGGGAGACCCAGTACTTC. This gives the protein CASSPGTARWETQYF.

This clonotype occurred many times. V and J are TRBV19 and TRBJ2-5; the D gene is possibly TRBD1 (6 bases). V lost 2 bases to trimming and J lost 4 bases, with 23 bases between them. The germline V gene has CDR1 LNHDA and CDR2 SQIVND (reference sequence). CDR3 length: 18 residues. CDR3 DNA: TGTGCCAGTAGTATATATGGTTTCGCAGGGGAAACCGGAGAGACCCAGTACTTC. As protein: CASSIYGFAGETGETQYF.

This clonotype has a count of ten or more. The chain carries TRBV6-1 and TRBJ1-2; D is uncertain. V lost 6 bases, J lost 3 bases, and 11 bases lay in between. Germline CDR1 reads MNHNS; CDR2 reads SASEGT. The CDR3 covers 13 residues. The CDR3 reads CASSEGGYYGYTF. CDR3 bases: TGTGCCAGCAGCGAGGGAGGGTACTATGGCTACACCTTC.

This clonotype was detected many times. The chain uses TRBV12-3 or TRBV12-4 and TRBJ1-3, with D tentatively TRBD1 (6 bases). The CDR3 runs to 14 residues. V was clipped by 5 bases and J by 0 bases, with 8 bases between them. CDR3 protein: CASSQQGSGNTIYF. In DNA form, the CDR3 reads TGTGCCAGCAGTCAACAGGGCTCTGGAAACACCATATATTTT.